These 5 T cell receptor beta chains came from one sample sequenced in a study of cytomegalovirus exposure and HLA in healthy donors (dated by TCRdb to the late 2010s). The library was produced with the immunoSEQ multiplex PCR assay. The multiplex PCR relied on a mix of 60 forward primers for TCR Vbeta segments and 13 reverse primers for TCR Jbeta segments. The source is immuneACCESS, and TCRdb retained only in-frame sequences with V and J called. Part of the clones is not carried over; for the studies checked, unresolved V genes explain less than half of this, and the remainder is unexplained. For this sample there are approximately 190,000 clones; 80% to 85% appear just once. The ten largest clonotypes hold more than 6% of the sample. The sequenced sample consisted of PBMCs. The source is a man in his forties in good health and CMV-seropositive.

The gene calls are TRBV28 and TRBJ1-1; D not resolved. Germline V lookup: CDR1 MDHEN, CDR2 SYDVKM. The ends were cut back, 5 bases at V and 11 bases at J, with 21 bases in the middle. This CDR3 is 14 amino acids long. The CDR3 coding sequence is TGTGCCAGCAGTATCAACGGACGGATAGGAGGGGCTTTCTTT. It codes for CASSINGRIGGAFF.

CDR3 sequence reads: CASSLAAGVNTEAFF. The CDR3, as DNA: TGTGCCAGCAGCTTAGCAGCAGGGGTGAACACTGAAGCTTTCTTT. This chain uses TRBV7-8 with TRBJ1-1, with D possibly TRBD1 on 6 matching bases. V was shortened by 0 bases and J by 0 bases, with 8 bases between the two germline ends. In germline, CDR1 is SGHVS, CDR2 FQNEAQ. The CDR3 is 15 residues long.

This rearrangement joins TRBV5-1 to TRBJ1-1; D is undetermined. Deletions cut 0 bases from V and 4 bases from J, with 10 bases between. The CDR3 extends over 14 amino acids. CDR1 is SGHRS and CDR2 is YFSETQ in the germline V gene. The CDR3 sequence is CASSLGSGGTEAFF. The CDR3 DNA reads TGCGCCAGCAGCTTGGGTTCAGGAGGCACTGAAGCTTTCTTT.

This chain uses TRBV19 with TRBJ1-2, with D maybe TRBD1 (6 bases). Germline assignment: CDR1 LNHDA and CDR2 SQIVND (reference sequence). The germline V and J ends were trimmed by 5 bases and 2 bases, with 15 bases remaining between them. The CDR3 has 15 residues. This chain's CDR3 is CASSLTDRLNYGYTF. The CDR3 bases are TGTGCCAGTAGTCTAACCGACAGGTTAAACTATGGCTACACCTTC.

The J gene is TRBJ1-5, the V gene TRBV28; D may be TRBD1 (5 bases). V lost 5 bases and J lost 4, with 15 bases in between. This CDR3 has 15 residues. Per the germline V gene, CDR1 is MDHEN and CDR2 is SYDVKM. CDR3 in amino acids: CASSPDTIRNQPQHF. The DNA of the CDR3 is TGTGCCAGCAGTCCGGACACCATCAGGAATCAGCCCCAGCATTTT. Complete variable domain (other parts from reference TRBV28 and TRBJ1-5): DVKVTQSSRYLVKRTGEKVFLECVQDMDHENMFWYRQDPGLGLRLIYFSYDVKMKEKGDIPEGYSVSREKKERFSLILESASTNQTSMYLCASSPDTIRNQPQHFGDGTRLSIL.